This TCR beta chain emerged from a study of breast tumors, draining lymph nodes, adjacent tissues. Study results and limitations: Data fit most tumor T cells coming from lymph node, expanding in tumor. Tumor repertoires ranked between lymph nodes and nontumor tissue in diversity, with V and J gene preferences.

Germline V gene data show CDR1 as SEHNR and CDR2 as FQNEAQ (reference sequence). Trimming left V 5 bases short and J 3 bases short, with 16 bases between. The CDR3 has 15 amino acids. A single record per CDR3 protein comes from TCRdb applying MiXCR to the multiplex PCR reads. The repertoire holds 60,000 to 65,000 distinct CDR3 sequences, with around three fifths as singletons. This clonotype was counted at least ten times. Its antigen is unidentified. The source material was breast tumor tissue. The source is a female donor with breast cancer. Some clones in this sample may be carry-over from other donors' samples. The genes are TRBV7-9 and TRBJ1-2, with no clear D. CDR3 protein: CASSPAGFLDYGYTF. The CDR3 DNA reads TGTGCCAGCAGCCCGGCCGGGTTTTTGGACTATGGCTACACCTTC.